This TCR beta chain was sequenced in a study of PD-L1 blockade in urothelial cancer. Sequenced by immunoSEQ multiplex PCR; TCRdb stores in-frame clones only, minus some. Seen here are tens of thousands of clones, roughly 80% observed once, and the top ten hold 3.5%. CDR3 size: 15 residues. V and J are TRBV21-1 and TRBJ1-5. TRBV21-1 is a pseudogene segment. The sequence derives from a man aged 70 or older with urothelial cancer. Source: PBMCs, taken around atezolizumab (anti-PD-L1) treatment. The DNA for the CDR3 is TGTGCCAGCAGCAAACCGCCGGGAACTGGTCAGCCCCAGCATTTT. Amino acids: CASSKPPGTGQPQHF.